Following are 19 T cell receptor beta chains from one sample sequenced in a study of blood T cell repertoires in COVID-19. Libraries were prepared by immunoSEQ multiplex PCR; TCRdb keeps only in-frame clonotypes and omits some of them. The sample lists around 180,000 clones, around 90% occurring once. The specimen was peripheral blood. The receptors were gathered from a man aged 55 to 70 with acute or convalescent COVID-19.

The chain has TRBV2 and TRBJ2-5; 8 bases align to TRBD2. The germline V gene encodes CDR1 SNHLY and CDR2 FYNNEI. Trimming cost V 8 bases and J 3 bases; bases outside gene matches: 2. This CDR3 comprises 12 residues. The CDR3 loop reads CASQRGKETQYF. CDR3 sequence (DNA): TGTGCCAGCCAGCGGGGGAAAGAGACCCAGTACTTC.

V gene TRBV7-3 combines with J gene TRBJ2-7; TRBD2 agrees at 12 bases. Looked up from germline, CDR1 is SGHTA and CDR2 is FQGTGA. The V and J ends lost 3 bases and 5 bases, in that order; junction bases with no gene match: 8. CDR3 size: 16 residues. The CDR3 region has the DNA TGTGCCAGCAGCTTTTCCCCTAGCGGGAGGGGAAACGAGCAGTACTTC. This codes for CASSFSPSGRGNEQYF.

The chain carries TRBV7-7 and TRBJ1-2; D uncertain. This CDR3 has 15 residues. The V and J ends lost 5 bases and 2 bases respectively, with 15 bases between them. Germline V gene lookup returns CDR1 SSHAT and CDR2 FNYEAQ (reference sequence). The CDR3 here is CASSPLGQTNYGYTF. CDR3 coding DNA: TGTGCCAGCAGCCCCCTGGGCCAGACCAACTATGGCTACACCTTC.

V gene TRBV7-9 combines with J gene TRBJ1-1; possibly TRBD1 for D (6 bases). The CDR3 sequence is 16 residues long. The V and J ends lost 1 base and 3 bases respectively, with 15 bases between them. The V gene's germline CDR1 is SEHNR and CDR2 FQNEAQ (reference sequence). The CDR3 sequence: CASSLGSGGADTEAFF. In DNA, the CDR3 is TGTGCCAGCAGCTTAGGATCGGGGGGCGCCGACACTGAAGCTTTCTTT.

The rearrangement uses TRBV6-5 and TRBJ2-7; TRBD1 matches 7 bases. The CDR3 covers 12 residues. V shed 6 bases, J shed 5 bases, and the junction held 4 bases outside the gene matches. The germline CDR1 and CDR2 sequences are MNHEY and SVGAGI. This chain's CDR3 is CASSRGGDEQYF. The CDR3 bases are TGTGCCAGCAGCCGAGGGGGCGACGAGCAGTACTTC.

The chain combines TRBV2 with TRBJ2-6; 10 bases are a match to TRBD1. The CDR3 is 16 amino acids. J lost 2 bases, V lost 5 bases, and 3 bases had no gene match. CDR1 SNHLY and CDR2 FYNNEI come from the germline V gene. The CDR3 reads CASSSDRGTGANVLTF. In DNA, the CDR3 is TGTGCCAGCAGTTCGGACAGGGGGACTGGGGCCAACGTCCTGACTTTC.

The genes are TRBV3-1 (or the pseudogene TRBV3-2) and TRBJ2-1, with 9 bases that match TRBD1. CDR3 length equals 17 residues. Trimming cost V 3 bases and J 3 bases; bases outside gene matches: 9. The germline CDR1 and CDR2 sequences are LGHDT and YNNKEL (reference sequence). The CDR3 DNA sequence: TGTGCCAGCAGCCATCTGGCCGGGACAGGGCACTACAATGAGCAGTTCTTC. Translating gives CASSHLAGTGHYNEQFF.

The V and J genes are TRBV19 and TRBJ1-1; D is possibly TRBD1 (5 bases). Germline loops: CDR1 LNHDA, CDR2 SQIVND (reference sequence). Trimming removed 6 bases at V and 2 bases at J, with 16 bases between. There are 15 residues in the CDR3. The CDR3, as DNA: TGTGCCAGTAGCCTCCACTGGGGGGGTAACACTGAAGCTTTCTTT. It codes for CASSLHWGGNTEAFF.

CDR3 nucleotides: TGTGCCAGCACCCTCCGACAGGGCGGGGCGTACTATGGCTACACCTTC. This gives the protein CASTLRQGGAYYGYTF. The V and J genes are TRBV11-2 and TRBJ1-2; 7 nucleotides match TRBD1. CDR3 size: 16 residues. Trimming took 7 bases from V and 3 from J; bases not matched to a gene: 14. Germline CDR1 is SGHAT and CDR2 is FQNNGV.

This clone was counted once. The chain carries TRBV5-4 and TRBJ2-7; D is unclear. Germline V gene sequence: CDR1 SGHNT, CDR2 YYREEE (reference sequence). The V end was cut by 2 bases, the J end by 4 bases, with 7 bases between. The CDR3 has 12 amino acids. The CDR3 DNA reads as TGTGCCAGCAGCTTTAACACGTACGAGCAGTACTTC. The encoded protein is CASSFNTYEQYF.

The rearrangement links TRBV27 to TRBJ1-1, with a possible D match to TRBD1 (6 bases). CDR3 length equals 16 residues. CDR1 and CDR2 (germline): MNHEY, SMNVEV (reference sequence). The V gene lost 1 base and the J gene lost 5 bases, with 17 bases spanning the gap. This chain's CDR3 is CASSLYPGGRGTEAFF. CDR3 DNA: TGTGCCAGCAGTTTATACCCCGGGGGGCGAGGGACTGAAGCTTTCTTT.

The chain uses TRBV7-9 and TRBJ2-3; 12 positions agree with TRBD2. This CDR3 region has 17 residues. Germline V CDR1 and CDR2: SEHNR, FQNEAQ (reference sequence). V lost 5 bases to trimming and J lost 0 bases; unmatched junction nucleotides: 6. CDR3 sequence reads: CASSPWTSGASTDTQYF. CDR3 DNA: TGTGCCAGCAGCCCGTGGACTAGCGGGGCTAGCACAGATACGCAGTATTTT.

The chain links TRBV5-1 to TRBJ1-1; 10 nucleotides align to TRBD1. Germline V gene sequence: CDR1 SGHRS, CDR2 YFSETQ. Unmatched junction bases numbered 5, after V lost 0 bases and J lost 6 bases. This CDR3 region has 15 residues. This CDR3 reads CASSLVTGGPAEAFF. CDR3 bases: TGCGCCAGCAGCTTGGTGACAGGGGGCCCGGCTGAAGCTTTCTTT.

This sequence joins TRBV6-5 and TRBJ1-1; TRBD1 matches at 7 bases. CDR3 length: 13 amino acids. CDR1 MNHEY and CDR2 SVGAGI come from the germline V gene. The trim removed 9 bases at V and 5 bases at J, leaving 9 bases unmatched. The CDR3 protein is CASSTGPGTEAFF. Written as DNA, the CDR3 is TGTGCCAGTTCGACAGGGCCAGGGACTGAAGCTTTCTTT.

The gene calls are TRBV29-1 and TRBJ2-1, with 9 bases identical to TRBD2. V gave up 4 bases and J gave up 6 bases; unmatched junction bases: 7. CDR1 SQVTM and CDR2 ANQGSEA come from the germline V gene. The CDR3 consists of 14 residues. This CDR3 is CSVAAGGPINEQFF. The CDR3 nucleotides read TGCAGCGTTGCTGCGGGAGGGCCCATCAATGAGCAGTTCTTC.

The CDR3 spells CATSGGSNYGYTF. For the CDR3, the DNA is TGTGCCACCAGTGGGGGCAGTAACTATGGCTACACCTTC. The chain uses TRBV24-1 and TRBJ1-2; perhaps TRBD1 as D (5 bases). V lost 5 bases and J lost 1, with 7 bases in between. The CDR3 contains 13 residues. Germline V lookup: CDR1 KGHDR, CDR2 SFDVKD.

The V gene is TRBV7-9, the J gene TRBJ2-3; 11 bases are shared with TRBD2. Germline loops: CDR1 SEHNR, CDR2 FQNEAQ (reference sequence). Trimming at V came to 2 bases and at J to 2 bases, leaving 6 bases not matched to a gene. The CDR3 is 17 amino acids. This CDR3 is CASSLLGLAGYTDTQYF. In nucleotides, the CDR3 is TGTGCCAGCAGCTTACTCGGACTAGCGGGTTACACAGATACGCAGTATTTT.

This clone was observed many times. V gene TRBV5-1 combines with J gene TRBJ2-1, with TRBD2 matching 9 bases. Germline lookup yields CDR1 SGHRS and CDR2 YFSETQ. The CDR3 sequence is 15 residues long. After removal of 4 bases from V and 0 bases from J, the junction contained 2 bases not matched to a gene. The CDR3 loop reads CASSHSGSSYNEQFF. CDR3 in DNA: TGCGCCAGCAGCCATAGCGGGAGCTCCTACAATGAGCAGTTCTTC.

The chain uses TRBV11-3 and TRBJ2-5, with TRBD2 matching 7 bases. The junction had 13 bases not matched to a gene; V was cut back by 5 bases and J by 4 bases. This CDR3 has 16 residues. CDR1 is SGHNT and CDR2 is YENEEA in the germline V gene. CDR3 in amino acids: CASSEGGVTGLETQYF. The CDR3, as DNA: TGTGCCAGCAGCGAGGGAGGGGTTACAGGATTAGAGACCCAGTACTTC.